The clone carrying this TCR beta chain was picked up a small number of times. The sample comes from a study of blood T cells in healthy people across ages. A second PCR, run for 7 to 11 cycles, used a sample-barcoded 5' primer plus a J-beta primer mix. TCRdb fed the 5' RACE reads into MiXCR, producing one record per CDR3 protein. The profile shows approximately 900,000 distinct CDR3 sequences, about 27% of them singletons. Germline V gene sequence: CDR1 MDHEN, CDR2 SYDVKM. The CDR3 consists of 12 residues. V was trimmed by 7 bases and J by 4 bases, leaving 9 bases between them. This sample was also put to use in a study of T cells of mothers and their children. As reported in that work: Thymic selection shapes TCR recombination output in related pairs, and it does so similarly in unrelated pairs.

This TCR derives from a woman in her thirties or forties in good health. The specimen was blood. The chain is built from TRBV28 and TRBJ2-3, with no clear D. The CDR3 region is CASTTWPDTQYF. The CDR3 DNA reads TGTGCCAGCACGACCTGGCCAGATACGCAGTATTTT.